The 22 T cell receptor beta chains below were found in one sample sequenced in a study of regulatory T cells. Amplification used 52 TRBV primers and 13 TRBJ primers. Measured with immunoSEQ multiplex PCR; TCRdb has only the in-frame clones, and not every one. In the table there are some 10,000 clones, approximately 87% of which are singletons. Material for sequencing was CD8+ T cells sorted from blood. The receptors come from a person aged 18-30 years with CD3G deficiency.

In this sample, this clone turned up once. V gene TRBV19 combines with J gene TRBJ2-2; either TRBD1 or TRBD2 may fit D (6 bases each). The CDR3 covers 15 residues. V lost 6 bases and J 2 bases, leaving 13 bases between the germline ends. Per the germline V gene, CDR1 is LNHDA and CDR2 is SQIVND (reference sequence). The CDR3 is CASSPWGANTGELFF. Here the CDR3 DNA reads TGTGCCAGTAGCCCATGGGGGGCCAACACCGGGGAGCTGTTTTTT.

The V gene is TRBV6-1, the J gene TRBJ2-3; 7 bases fit TRBD1. This CDR3 contains 16 residues. J was trimmed by 2 bases and V by 2 bases; bases with no gene match: 7. Germline V lookup: CDR1 MNHNS, CDR2 SASEGT. CDR3 residues: CASSEYGRGYTDTQYF. CDR3 coding DNA: TGTGCCAGCAGTGAATACGGCAGGGGGTACACAGATACGCAGTATTTT.

The gene calls are TRBV19 and TRBJ2-1; D uncertain. CDR3 size: 16 residues. The germline CDR1 and CDR2 sequences are LNHDA and SQIVND (reference sequence). V lost 0 bases and J lost 0, with 9 bases in between. CDR3 loop: CASSIDGGSSYNEQFF. CDR3 DNA sequence: TGTGCCAGTAGTATAGACGGCGGAAGCTCCTACAATGAGCAGTTCTTC.

This chain connects TRBV6-5 to TRBJ1-1, with D perhaps matching TRBD1 (5 bases). Germline CDR1 is MNHEY and CDR2 is SVGAGI. Trimming left V 2 bases short and J 2 bases short, with 6 bases between. The CDR3 runs to 13 residues. The CDR3 DNA is TGTGCCAGCAGTTACAGGGGAAACACTGAAGCTTTCTTT. The encoded protein is CASSYRGNTEAFF.

The CDR3, as DNA: TGTGCCAGCAGCTCCGGGACTAGCGGGGGGGGCACAGATACGCAGTATTTT. Its protein is CASSSGTSGGGTDTQYF. The chain carries TRBV13 and TRBJ2-3; 16 bases line up with TRBD2. This CDR3 region has 17 residues. The V gene end was trimmed by 4 bases and the J gene end by 1 base; junction bases not matched to a gene: 2. Germline values: CDR1 PRHDT, CDR2 FYEKMQ (reference sequence).

The table lists this clone with a count of one. V is TRBV28 and J is TRBJ2-7, with D possibly being TRBD1 (5 bases). Between the trimmed V and J ends, which lost 6 bases and 2 bases, there was a span of 14 bases. Germline CDR1 is MDHEN and CDR2 is SYDVKM. CDR3 length: 14 amino acids. DNA for the CDR3: TGTGCCAGCAGCCACGGACACAACACCTACGAGCAGTACTTC. Translating it yields CASSHGHNTYEQYF.

This chain connects TRBV28 to TRBJ2-3; weak D call: TRBD1 (6 bases). Germline V gives CDR1 MDHEN, CDR2 SYDVKM. The CDR3 totals 12 residues. Deletions cut 5 bases from V and 3 bases from J, with 6 bases between. The CDR3, as DNA: TGTGCCAGCAGTCAGGGGACAGATACGCAGTATTTT. It specifies CASSQGTDTQYF.

The chain combines TRBV28 with TRBJ2-7; D possibly matches TRBD1 or TRBD2 (5 bases each). The germline V and J ends were trimmed by 4 bases and 6 bases, with 22 bases remaining between them. CDR3 length: 16 residues. Per the germline V gene, CDR1 is MDHEN and CDR2 is SYDVKM. The CDR3 here is CASSSSRGRLRIEQYF. The DNA for the CDR3 is TGTGCCAGCAGTTCATCAAGGGGACGACTGAGGATCGAGCAGTACTTC. The full variable domain, rest sourced from reference TRBV28 and TRBJ2-7, is DVKVTQSSRYLVKRTGEKVFLECVQDMDHENMFWYRQDPGLGLRLIYFSYDVKMKEKGDIPEGYSVSREKKERFSLILESASTNQTSMYLCASSSSRGRLRIEQYFGPGTRLTVT.

Concerning this clone: Other DNA sequences in this sample translate to the same CDR3. This chain uses TRBV20-1 with TRBJ2-1; D uncertain. The germline gives CDR1 DFQATT, CDR2 SNEGSKA (reference sequence). This CDR3 contains 10 residues. The V gene lost 6 bases and the J gene lost 5 bases, with 5 bases spanning the gap. Here the CDR3 DNA reads TGCAGTGCAGGAGACAATGAGCAGTTCTTC. It specifies CSAGDNEQFF.

This clone was observed once. The V and J genes are TRBV5-1 and TRBJ2-3; D is possibly TRBD2 (6 bases). The CDR3 is made up of 14 amino acids. CDR1 and CDR2 from the germline V gene are SGHRS and YFSETQ. V lost 0 bases, J lost 4 bases, and 9 bases lay in between. The DNA for the CDR3 is TGCGCCAGCAGCTTGGCGGGGGTATCAGATACGCAGTATTTT. Its translation is CASSLAGVSDTQYF.

This rearrangement joins TRBV7-9 to TRBJ2-3, with D possibly matching TRBD1 (5 bases). V was cut by 5 bases and J by 3 bases, with 18 bases left in between. Germline V lookup: CDR1 SEHNR, CDR2 FQNEAQ (reference sequence). This CDR3 comprises 16 residues. The CDR3 here is CASSRGATTWTDTQYF. The CDR3, as DNA: TGTGCCAGCAGCCGTGGGGCTACCACGTGGACAGATACGCAGTATTTT.

This clone occurred once. This chain uses TRBV28 with TRBJ2-7; 10 bases line up with TRBD1. The CDR3 covers 16 residues. Germline trimming cut 6 bases from V and 2 bases from J; bases unmatched to any gene: 10. The germline gives CDR1 MDHEN, CDR2 SYDVKM. The CDR3 reads CASSKGAGQGAYEQYF. The CDR3 bases are TGTGCCAGCAGCAAGGGGGCCGGACAGGGGGCCTACGAGCAGTACTTC. Full variable domain (missing parts from reference TRBV28 and TRBJ2-7): DVKVTQSSRYLVKRTGEKVFLECVQDMDHENMFWYRQDPGLGLRLIYFSYDVKMKEKGDIPEGYSVSREKKERFSLILESASTNQTSMYLCASSKGAGQGAYEQYFGPGTRLTVT.

The CDR3 sequence: CASGGPYNEQFF. CDR3 coding DNA: TGTGCCAGCGGCGGACCTTACAATGAGCAGTTCTTC. V is TRBV6-6 and J is TRBJ2-1; D is ambiguous. Trimming took 8 bases from V and 4 from J, leaving 9 bases between them. The CDR3 covers 12 residues. CDR1 and CDR2 from the germline V gene are MNHNY and SVGAGI (reference sequence).

This chain joins TRBV7-8 and TRBJ2-1; TRBD2 agrees at 12 bases. Germline loops: CDR1 SGHVS, CDR2 FQNEAQ. This CDR3 contains 16 residues. With 6 bases clipped from V and 5 bases from J, the junction kept 8 bases outside the gene matches. The CDR3 DNA follows: TGTGCCAGCAGTCTAGCGGGGGGGCTACGGGACAATGAGCAGTTCTTC. Amino acids: CASSLAGGLRDNEQFF.

This clone has a single count. In the same sample, other DNA sequences code for this CDR3. This chain joins TRBV5-1 and TRBJ2-3; TRBD1 aligns across 11 bases. Germline CDR1 SGHRS, CDR2 YFSETQ. The trim removed 4 bases at V and 6 bases at J, leaving 4 bases unmatched. This CDR3 spans 14 amino acids. Here the CDR3 DNA reads TGCGCCAGCAGCCTAGGACAGGGGGCGGATACGCAGTATTTT. Translation gives CASSLGQGADTQYF.

V usage is TRBV28 and J usage is TRBJ2-7; the match to TRBD2 covers 10 bases. There are 16 residues in the CDR3. CDR1 and CDR2 from the germline V gene are MDHEN and SYDVKM. The junction had 13 bases not matched to a gene; V was cut back by 4 bases and J by 7 bases. CDR3 nucleotides: TGTGCCAGCAGTTCTCCTATAGCGGGAGGCACGGGGGAGCAGTACTTC. Residues: CASSSPIAGGTGEQYF.

Comment on this clone: Other nucleotide sequences from this sample produce the same CDR3. The chain recombines TRBV9 with TRBJ2-1; D not certain. V lost 0 bases and J 0 bases, leaving 7 bases between the germline ends. From germline, CDR1 is SGDLS and CDR2 YYNGEE. The CDR3 runs 15 residues. As DNA, the CDR3 is TGTGCCAGCAGCGTAGCGGCGGCCTCCTACAATGAGCAGTTCTTC. Translation: CASSVAAASYNEQFF.

CDR3 protein: CASSLGLAAVHEQYF. CDR3 DNA: TGTGCCAGCAGTTTAGGACTAGCGGCTGTCCACGAGCAGTACTTC. The chain recombines TRBV28 with TRBJ2-7, with TRBD2 matching over 10 bases. Germline assignment: CDR1 MDHEN and CDR2 SYDVKM. The V and J ends lost 2 bases and 5 bases, in that order; junction bases with no gene match: 6. The CDR3 contains 15 residues.

V usage is TRBV12-5 and J usage is TRBJ2-3, with TRBD2 matching over 12 bases. Trimming took 4 bases from V and 4 from J; bases not matched to a gene: 3. Germline CDR1 and CDR2: LGHNT and FRNRAP. The CDR3 totals 15 residues. The CDR3 nucleotides are TGTGCTAGTGGTTCGACTAGCGGGGGATCAGATACGCAGTATTTT. It encodes CASGSTSGGSDTQYF.

The rearrangement links TRBV11-2 to TRBJ2-6; D remains unclear. Trimming took 5 bases from V and 0 from J, leaving 8 bases between them. Germline assignment: CDR1 SGHAT and CDR2 FQNNGV. The CDR3 is 15 amino acids. The CDR3 DNA reads TGTGCCAGCAGCCGGGCCTTCTCTGGGGCCAACGTCCTGACTTTC. Translating gives CASSRAFSGANVLTF.

In its sample, this clone was seen once. V usage is TRBV15 and J usage is TRBJ1-2; maybe TRBD1 (6 bases). The CDR3 is 15 residues long. Germline V gene sequence: CDR1 LNHNV, CDR2 YYDKDF (reference sequence). V gave up 0 bases and J gave up 9 bases, with 17 bases separating them. The CDR3 DNA follows: TGTGCCACCAGCAGAGATCTAGGCAGGGGCTTGCGCTACACCTTC. It is translated as CATSRDLGRGLRYTF.

V usage is TRBV7-8 and J usage is TRBJ2-7, with D maybe TRBD2 (5 bases). The CDR3 spans 14 residues. From germline, CDR1 is SGHVS and CDR2 FQNEAQ. Trimming cost V 5 bases and J 1 base, with 12 bases left between them. The CDR3 DNA is TGTGCCAGCAGCCTCGGACTCGCTTCCTACGAGCAGTACTTC. Amino acid sequence: CASSLGLASYEQYF.